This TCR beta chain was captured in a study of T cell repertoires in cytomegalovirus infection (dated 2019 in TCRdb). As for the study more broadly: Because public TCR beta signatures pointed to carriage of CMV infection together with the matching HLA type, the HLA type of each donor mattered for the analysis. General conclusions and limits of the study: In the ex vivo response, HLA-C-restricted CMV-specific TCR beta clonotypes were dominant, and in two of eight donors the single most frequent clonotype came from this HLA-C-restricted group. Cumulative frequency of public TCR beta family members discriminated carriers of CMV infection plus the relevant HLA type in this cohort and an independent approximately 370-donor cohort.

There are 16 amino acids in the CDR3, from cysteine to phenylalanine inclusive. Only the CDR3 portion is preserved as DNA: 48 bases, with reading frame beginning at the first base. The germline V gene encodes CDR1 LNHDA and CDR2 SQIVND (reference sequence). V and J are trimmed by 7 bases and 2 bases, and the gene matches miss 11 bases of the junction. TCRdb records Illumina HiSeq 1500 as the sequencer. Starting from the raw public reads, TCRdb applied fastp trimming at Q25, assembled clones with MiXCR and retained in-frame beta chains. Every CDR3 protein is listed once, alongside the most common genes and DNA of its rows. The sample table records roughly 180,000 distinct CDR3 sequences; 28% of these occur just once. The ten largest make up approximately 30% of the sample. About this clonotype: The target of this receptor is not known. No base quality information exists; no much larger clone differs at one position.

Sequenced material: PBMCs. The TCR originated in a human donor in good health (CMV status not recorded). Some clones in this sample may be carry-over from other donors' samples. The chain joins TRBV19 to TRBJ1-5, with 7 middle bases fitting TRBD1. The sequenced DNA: TGTGCCAGTAACTCACCCTACAGGGGCCGCAATCAGCCCCAGCATTTT. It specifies CASNSPYRGRNQPQHF.